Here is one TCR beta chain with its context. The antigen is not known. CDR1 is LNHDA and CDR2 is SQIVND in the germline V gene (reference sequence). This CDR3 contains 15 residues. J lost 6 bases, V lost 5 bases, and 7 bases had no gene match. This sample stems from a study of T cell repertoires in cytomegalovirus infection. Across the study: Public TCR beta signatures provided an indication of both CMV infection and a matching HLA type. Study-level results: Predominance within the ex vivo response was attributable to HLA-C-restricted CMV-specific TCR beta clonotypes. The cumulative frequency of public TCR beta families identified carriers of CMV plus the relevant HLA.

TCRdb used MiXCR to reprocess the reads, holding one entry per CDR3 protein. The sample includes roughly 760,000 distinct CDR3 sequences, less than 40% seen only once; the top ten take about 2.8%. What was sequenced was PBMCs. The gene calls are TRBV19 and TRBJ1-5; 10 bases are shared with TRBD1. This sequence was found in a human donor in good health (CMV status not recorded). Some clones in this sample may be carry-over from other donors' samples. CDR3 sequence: CASSETGGFVQPQHF. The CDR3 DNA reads TGTGCCAGTAGTGAGACAGGGGGCTTTGTTCAGCCCCAGCATTTT.